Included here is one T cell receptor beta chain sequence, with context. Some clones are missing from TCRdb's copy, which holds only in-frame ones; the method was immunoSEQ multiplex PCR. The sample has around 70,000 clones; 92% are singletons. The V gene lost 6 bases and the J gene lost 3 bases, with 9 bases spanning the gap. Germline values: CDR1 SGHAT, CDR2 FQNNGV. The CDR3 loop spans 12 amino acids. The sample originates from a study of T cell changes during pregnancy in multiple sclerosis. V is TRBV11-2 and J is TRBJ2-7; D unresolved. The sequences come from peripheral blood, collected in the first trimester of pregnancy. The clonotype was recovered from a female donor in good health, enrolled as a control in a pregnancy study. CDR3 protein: CASSRSNYEQYF. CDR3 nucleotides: TGTGCCAGCAGTCGAAGCAACTACGAGCAGTACTTC. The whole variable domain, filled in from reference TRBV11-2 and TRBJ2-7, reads EAGVAQSPRYKIIEKRQSVAFWCNPISGHATLYWYQQILGQGPKLLIQFQNNGVVDDSQLPKDRFSAERLKGVDSTLKIQPAKLEDSAVYLCASSRSNYEQYFGPGTRLTVT.